A selection of T cell receptor beta chains follows, all from one sample in a study of T cell responses to AZD1222 COVID-19 vaccine. Sequenced by immunoSEQ multiplex PCR; TCRdb stores in-frame clones only, minus some. There are about 200,000 clones in the sample; about 92% occur only once, and 3.6% lies in the top ten. Sequencing was performed on peripheral blood, taken 28 days after the second dose of the MenACWY control vaccine. All receptors derive from an adult who received the MenACWY meningococcal vaccine as a control. The conserved cysteine and the conserved F or W are not part of the CDR3 here.

v_call: TRBV28; j_call: TRBJ2-7; cdr3_aa: ASSPTSGGTYEQY
v_call: TRBV5-5; j_call: TRBJ1-2; cdr3_aa: ASSLEDRVPGYGYT
v_call: TRBV24-1; j_call: TRBJ1-2; cdr3_aa: ATSDDPLRGYT
v_call: TRBV7-2; j_call: TRBJ2-5; cdr3_aa: ASSWAGGRGGETQY
v_call: TRBV27; j_call: TRBJ1-3; cdr3_aa: ASSGRRSGAVSGNTIY
v_call: TRBV28; j_call: TRBJ1-6; cdr3_aa: ASINDRGRPPGNSPLH
v_call: TRBV29-1; j_call: TRBJ1-1; cdr3_aa: SVGLEYAEAF
v_call: TRBV6-5; j_call: TRBJ1-2; cdr3_aa: ASSNRGDSNYGYT
v_call: TRBV28; j_call: TRBJ2-7; cdr3_aa: ASRKSGGAYEQY
v_call: TRBV7-8; j_call: TRBJ1-2; cdr3_aa: AAGDLWELSYGYT
v_call: TRBV28; j_call: TRBJ2-1; cdr3_aa: ASSSLTSGTSYNEQF
v_call: TRBV19; j_call: TRBJ2-2; cdr3_aa: ATLDRNTGELF
v_call: TRBV11-2; j_call: TRBJ2-7; cdr3_aa: ASSPSGRSSEQY
v_call: TRBV19; j_call: TRBJ2-1; cdr3_aa: ASRVSEPNEQF
v_call: TRBV7-2; j_call: TRBJ2-7; cdr3_aa: ASSLALAGGEQY
v_call: TRBV3-1/TRBV3-2; j_call: TRBJ1-4; cdr3_aa: ASSQVRRVNEKLF
v_call: TRBV19; j_call: TRBJ1-5; cdr3_aa: ASLRGRNQPQH
v_call: TRBV9; j_call: TRBJ1-1; cdr3_aa: ASSAGHLNTEAF
v_call: TRBV6-2/TRBV6-3; j_call: TRBJ1-5; cdr3_aa: ASSYGGNQPQH
v_call: TRBV7-9; j_call: TRBJ1-1; cdr3_aa: ASSSSPGQGPTEAF
v_call: TRBV7-8; j_call: TRBJ2-1; cdr3_aa: ASSDSGRAYNEQF
v_call: TRBV5-1; j_call: TRBJ2-1; cdr3_aa: ASSYSGTSSYNEQF
v_call: TRBV28; j_call: TRBJ2-1; cdr3_aa: ASTTYRNEQF
v_call: TRBV19; j_call: TRBJ1-1; cdr3_aa: ASSMAMTLTEAF
v_call: TRBV9; j_call: TRBJ1-5; cdr3_aa: ASSLGGGPQH
v_call: TRBV28; j_call: TRBJ1-3; cdr3_aa: ASSGADRAPVNTIY
v_call: TRBV28; j_call: TRBJ1-1; cdr3_aa: ASSKANTEAF
v_call: TRBV11-2; j_call: TRBJ1-1; cdr3_aa: ASTPLPFDRGVTEAF
v_call: TRBV19; j_call: TRBJ1-1; cdr3_aa: ASSLRTVMNTEAF
v_call: TRBV6-1; j_call: TRBJ1-3; cdr3_aa: ASSAATGFSGNTIY
v_call: TRBV2; j_call: TRBJ1-2; cdr3_aa: ASSGSEYGYT
v_call: TRBV27; j_call: TRBJ2-7; cdr3_aa: ASSFRLAGGEQY
v_call: TRBV3-1/TRBV3-2; j_call: TRBJ1-2; cdr3_aa: ASSQDGRGLGKGYT
v_call: TRBV14; j_call: TRBJ1-1; cdr3_aa: ASSGRLEAF
v_call: TRBV5-1; j_call: TRBJ2-7; cdr3_aa: ASARTGAYEQY
v_call: TRBV11-3; j_call: TRBJ2-1; cdr3_aa: ASSLRVGGYNEQF
v_call: TRBV9; j_call: TRBJ1-1; cdr3_aa: ASSLDSATEAF
v_call: TRBV11-2; j_call: TRBJ2-7; cdr3_aa: ASTYGGREQY
v_call: TRBV30; j_call: TRBJ1-2; cdr3_aa: AWTDRGIGYT
v_call: TRBV5-1; j_call: TRBJ2-2; cdr3_aa: ASSFGTSGPTGELF
v_call: TRBV7-2; j_call: TRBJ2-1; cdr3_aa: ASSLVAGLRPDEQF
v_call: TRBV28; j_call: TRBJ1-2; cdr3_aa: ASSLSGYGYT
v_call: TRBV14; j_call: TRBJ2-1; cdr3_aa: ASSQRSAQYNEQF
v_call: TRBV19; j_call: TRBJ2-7; cdr3_aa: ASSTPRGQAGEQQY
v_call: TRBV7-9; j_call: TRBJ1-5; cdr3_aa: ALGQGNQPQH
v_call: TRBV14; j_call: TRBJ2-5; cdr3_aa: ASSQPSQTQY
v_call: TRBV10-3; j_call: TRBJ2-3; cdr3_aa: AITATSGTNTQY
v_call: TRBV27; j_call: TRBJ1-1; cdr3_aa: ASSFQMGAEAF
v_call: TRBV28; j_call: TRBJ2-2; cdr3_aa: ASSSGTKGLF
v_call: TRBV4-3; j_call: TRBJ2-1; cdr3_aa: ASSQVSPSGTPPGNEQF
v_call: TRBV30; j_call: TRBJ2-7; cdr3_aa: ASGITEQY
v_call: TRBV10-3; j_call: TRBJ1-2; cdr3_aa: AIRETGVVGYT
v_call: TRBV6-5; j_call: TRBJ2-1; cdr3_aa: ASSYSLARSYNEQF